This T cell receptor (beta chain) was retrieved from a study of patients and donors after allogeneic stem cell transplantation. This CDR3 has 12 residues. With V trimmed by 7 bases and J by 4 bases, 4 bases remained unmatched. Germline CDR1 SQVTM, CDR2 ANQGSEA. MiXCR, applied by TCRdb to the RT-PCR reads, yields one record per CDR3 protein. Seen here are about 960,000 distinct CDR3 sequences, 15% to 20% observed once, and the top ten hold 5.5% to 6.5%. This clonotype was picked up a small number of times. Sample: blood, either unsorted or a sorted T cell fraction (not recorded which). The source is a human donor who was either an allogeneic HSCT recipient or a stem cell or donor lymphocyte infusion donor (not recorded which). It is not recorded whose cells these are; they may come from a transplant donor. The V and J genes are TRBV29-1 and TRBJ2-1, with 7 bases that match TRBD1. The CDR3 is CSDGTEYNEQFF. DNA for the CDR3: TGCAGCGACGGGACAGAATACAATGAGCAGTTCTTC.